What follows are 6 T cell receptor beta chains derived from one specimen sequenced in a study of identical twins. MiXCR, applied by TCRdb to the 5' RACE reads, yields one record per CDR3 protein. The data hold hundreds of thousands of distinct CDR3 sequences, with about 12% observed a single time. These same data were also listed under a study on yellow fever vaccine responses in identical twins.

The sequenced sample was CD8+ T cells sorted from blood. The receptors stem from a woman younger than 35 in good health.

This clonotype has just a few counts. As DNA, the CDR3 is TGTGCCAGCAGTGAATTAGGGGGCCTATATAGCAATCAGCCCCAGCATTTT. Translating it yields CASSELGGLYSNQPQHF. This chain links TRBV6-1 with TRBJ1-5; TRBD1 agrees at 7 bases. V lost 2 bases and J lost 0; bases outside the gene matches: 7. The CDR3 is 17 amino acids. Per the germline V gene, CDR1 is MNHNS and CDR2 is SASEGT.

The J gene is TRBJ1-2, the V gene TRBV28, with D uncertain. The CDR3 runs 13 residues. Germline V lookup: CDR1 MDHEN, CDR2 SYDVKM. V was trimmed by 2 bases and J by 3 bases, leaving 7 bases between them. The CDR3 sequence is CASSLNTHYGYTF. For the CDR3, the DNA is TGTGCCAGCAGTTTAAACACCCACTATGGCTACACCTTC.

This clonotype was observed a handful of times. The chain employs TRBV11-2 and TRBJ2-3; 9 bases line up with TRBD1. This CDR3 spans 17 amino acids. V trimming: 1 base; J trimming: 2 bases; junction bases outside the gene matches: 7. CDR1 and CDR2 from the germline V gene are SGHAT and FQNNGV. For the CDR3, the DNA is TGTGCCAGCAGCTTAGGCCGGACAGGGGAATTCACAGATACGCAGTATTTT. This sequence encodes CASSLGRTGEFTDTQYF.

The chain is built from TRBV11-2 and TRBJ2-3; perhaps TRBD1 as D (6 bases). The CDR3 loop spans 16 amino acids. Germline loops: CDR1 SGHAT, CDR2 FQNNGV. Trimming pared 1 base from V and 1 base from J, leaving 12 bases between. Here the CDR3 DNA reads TGTGCCAGCAGCTTAGCAGTATGGACAGGCACAGATACGCAGTATTTT. Its translation is CASSLAVWTGTDTQYF.

This clonotype turned up a few times. The J gene is TRBJ1-1, the V gene TRBV6-5, with D possibly TRBD1 on 5 matching bases. V lost 2 bases to trimming and J lost 13 bases, with 17 bases between them. There are 13 residues in the CDR3. Germline values: CDR1 MNHEY, CDR2 SVGAGI. CDR3 loop: CASSYVGATGGFF. In DNA form, the CDR3 reads TGTGCCAGCAGTTACGTAGGGGCAACTGGGGGTTTCTTT.

V gene TRBV28 combines with J gene TRBJ2-1; 10 nucleotides match TRBD2. Germline V gene data show CDR1 as MDHEN and CDR2 as SYDVKM. The V segment lost 7 bases and the J segment 6 bases; nucleotides outside the gene matches: 9. The CDR3 has 15 amino acids. This CDR3 reads CASIKTSGYFNEQFF. The CDR3 region has the DNA TGTGCCAGCATCAAGACTAGCGGGTACTTCAATGAGCAGTTCTTC.